This T cell receptor (beta chain) was sequenced for a study of T cell responses to AZD1222 COVID-19 vaccine. Assay: immunoSEQ multiplex PCR; the TCRdb copy retains only in-frame clones and omits some. The data hold about 140,000 clones, with about 92% observed a single time. This sample comprised peripheral blood, obtained after recovery from COVID-19. The TCR comes from an adult who had recovered from COVID-19.

The CDR3 DNA sequence: TGCGCCAGCAGCTTGTCACCAATCCTTTACAATGAGCAGTTCTTC. Its protein is CASSLSPILYNEQFF. This rearrangement joins TRBV5-1 to TRBJ2-1; D ambiguous. Germline V gene sequence: CDR1 SGHRS, CDR2 YFSETQ. This CDR3 is built from 15 residues. V was trimmed by 1 base and J by 4 bases, leaving 12 bases between them.